One sample yielded the 15 T cell receptor beta chains listed below, sequenced in a study of blood T cell repertoires in COVID-19. TCRdb's copy holds only in-frame clones and misses some; the assay was immunoSEQ multiplex PCR. The data hold some 300,000 clones, with 89% observed a single time. The sequenced sample was PBMCs or T cells enriched from blood (not recorded which). The source is a woman aged 25-40 years who had recovered from COVID-19.

This chain joins TRBV6-5 and TRBJ2-7; 8 bases fit TRBD1. The CDR3 has 16 residues. The ends lost 0 bases at V and 0 bases at J; junction bases unmatched: 4. The germline V gene encodes CDR1 MNHEY and CDR2 SVGAGI. The CDR3 coding sequence is TGTGCCAGCAGTTACTCTTGGGACAGGCTCTCCTACGAGCAGTACTTC. This encodes CASSYSWDRLSYEQYF.

The DNA for the CDR3 is TGTGCCAGCAGCTTATCCTCCGGGGGAGCATACGAGCAGTACTTC. Protein sequence: CASSLSSGGAYEQYF. V is TRBV7-2 and J is TRBJ2-7; TRBD2 is a possible D gene (6 bases). In germline, CDR1 is SGHTA, CDR2 FQGNSA. Trimming took 2 bases from V and 4 from J, leaving 15 bases between them. This CDR3 is built from 15 residues.

The rearrangement uses TRBV18 and TRBJ1-1; D call uncertain. This CDR3 is 13 amino acids long. CDR1 is KGHSH and CDR2 is LQKENI in the germline V gene. The V and J ends lost 2 bases and 8 bases respectively, with 12 bases between them. The CDR3 DNA sequence: TGTGCCAGCTCACCAGATCAGAGGCGGGAAGCTTTCTTT. The encoded protein is CASSPDQRREAFF. The whole variable domain, remainder taken from reference TRBV18 and TRBJ1-1, is NAGVMQNPRHLVRRRGQEARLRCSPMKGHSHVYWYRQLPEEGLKFMVYLQKENIIDESGMPKERFSAEFPKEGPSILRIQQVVRGDSAAYFCASSPDQRREAFFGQGTRLTVV.

This clone was seen only a few times. The genes are TRBV7-9 and TRBJ1-2, with 8 bases lining up with TRBD1. From germline, CDR1 is SEHNR and CDR2 FQNEAQ (reference sequence). V lost 2 bases to trimming and J lost 6 bases; unmatched junction nucleotides: 5. The CDR3 has 14 residues. CDR3 region: CASSLSSDRDGYTF. The CDR3 DNA is TGTGCCAGCAGCTTAAGTTCGGACAGGGATGGCTACACCTTC. Full variable domain (rest looked up from reference TRBV7-9 and TRBJ1-2): DTGVSQNPRHKITKRGQNVTFRCDPISEHNRLYWYRQTLGQGPEFLTYFQNEAQLEKSRLLSDRFSAERPKGSFSTLEIQRTEQGDSAMYLCASSLSSDRDGYTFGSGTRLTVV.

V is TRBV3-1 (or the pseudogene TRBV3-2) and J is TRBJ1-5; D is uncertain. With 1 base removed from V and 11 bases from J, the gap between germline ends came to 6 bases. Per germline, CDR1 LGHDT and CDR2 YNNKEL (reference sequence). The CDR3 extends over 11 amino acids. In DNA, the CDR3 is TGTGCCAGCAGCCAAGGTCTGTCCCAGCATTTT. Protein: CASSQGLSQHF.

The chain joins TRBV15 to TRBJ1-3; the D gene is possibly TRBD1 (5 bases). The germline CDR1 and CDR2 sequences are LNHNV and YYDKDF (reference sequence). The CDR3 is made up of 17 amino acids. The V end lost 5 bases, the J end lost 4 bases, and 21 bases lay between the germline ends. The CDR3 DNA reads as TGTGCCACCAGCCCAGATGGGGCTACAGGTTTGGGAAACACCATATATTTT. Protein product: CATSPDGATGLGNTIYF.

The CDR3 sequence: CASNDDGTGALSAFF. The CDR3 DNA reads TGTGCCAGCAACGACGACGGGACAGGAGCGCTGTCAGCTTTCTTT. The chain joins TRBV2 to TRBJ1-1; 8 bases line up with TRBD1. Germline V gene lookup returns CDR1 SNHLY and CDR2 FYNNEI. The CDR3 loop spans 15 amino acids. The V segment lost 7 bases and the J segment 10 bases; nucleotides outside the gene matches: 17.

The V gene is TRBV27, the J gene TRBJ1-2, with 7 bases matching TRBD1. CDR3 length: 14 amino acids. Trimming removed 4 bases from V and 4 bases from J; junction bases left unmatched: 6. Per the germline V gene, CDR1 is MNHEY and CDR2 is SMNVEV (reference sequence). The chain's CDR3 is CASSSPAGGYGYTF. CDR3 nucleotides: TGTGCCAGCAGTTCCCCAGCAGGGGGCTATGGCTACACCTTC.

V and J are TRBV5-5 and TRBJ1-5, with unresolved D. This CDR3 comprises 14 residues. In germline, CDR1 is SGHKS, CDR2 YYEKEE (reference sequence). Trimming shortened V by 3 bases and J by 7 bases, and 14 bases separated the two germline ends. As DNA, the CDR3 is TGTGCCAGCAGCTCTTACGGAGAATGGCAGCCCCAGCATTTT. This codes for CASSSYGEWQPQHF.

The V gene is TRBV4-3, the J gene TRBJ2-7, with 10 bases that match TRBD2. There are 14 residues in the CDR3. V dropped 3 bases and J dropped 5; count of bases not matched to a gene: 4. CDR1 and CDR2 (germline): LGHNA, YSLEER. In DNA, the CDR3 is TGCGCCAGCAGCCAGCTAGCGGGAGCTAACGAGCAGTACTTC. This gives the protein CASSQLAGANEQYF.

The chain links TRBV10-3 to TRBJ2-2, with D unresolved. CDR1 ENHRY and CDR2 SYGVKD come from the germline V gene. Trimming cost V 0 bases and J 0 bases, with 8 bases left between them. The length of the CDR3 is 16 residues. CDR3 region: CAISESAATNTGELFF. In DNA form, the CDR3 reads TGTGCCATCAGTGAGTCGGCGGCGACGAACACCGGGGAGCTGTTTTTT.

The rearrangement uses TRBV5-6 and TRBJ1-4; D may be TRBD1 (6 bases). Germline values: CDR1 SGHDT, CDR2 YYEEEE. CDR3 length equals 15 residues. V was shortened by 4 bases and J by 7 bases, with 17 bases between the two germline ends. CDR3 sequence: CASSPGHGYAEKLFF. The CDR3 nucleotides read TGTGCCAGCAGCCCGGGACACGGCTACGCTGAAAAACTGTTTTTT. The full variable domain, with the rest looked up from reference TRBV5-6 and TRBJ1-4, is DAGVTQSPTHLIKTRGQQVTLRCSPKSGHDTVSWYQQALGQGPQFIFQYYEEEERQRGNFPDRFSGHQFPNYSSELNVNALLLGDSALYLCASSPGHGYAEKLFFGSGTQLSVL.

This sequence joins TRBV28 and TRBJ1-4; D might be TRBD1 (5 bases). The CDR3 has 14 residues. V lost 3 bases, J lost 4 bases, and 9 bases lay in between. In germline, CDR1 is MDHEN, CDR2 SYDVKM. The CDR3 bases are TGTGCCAGCAGTTTGTTCGGGGGTAATGAAAAACTGTTTTTT. As protein: CASSLFGGNEKLFF.

The chain combines TRBV28 with TRBJ2-1; D gene unclear. Trimming removed 3 bases from V and 4 bases from J, with 7 bases in between. Looked up from germline, CDR1 is MDHEN and CDR2 is SYDVKM. CDR3 length: 13 amino acids. CDR3 in amino acids: CASSLVRYNEQFF. In DNA, the CDR3 is TGTGCCAGCAGTTTGGTGCGGTACAATGAGCAGTTCTTC. The full variable domain, rest sourced from reference TRBV28 and TRBJ2-1, is DVKVTQSSRYLVKRTGEKVFLECVQDMDHENMFWYRQDPGLGLRLIYFSYDVKMKEKGDIPEGYSVSREKKERFSLILESASTNQTSMYLCASSLVRYNEQFFGPGTRLTVL.

Turning to this clone: The sample contains more than one DNA sequence encoding this CDR3. The chain employs TRBV5-1 and TRBJ1-4; TRBD1 matches at 9 bases. V shed 4 bases and J 8 bases; nucleotides not matched to a gene: 6. Germline CDR1 is SGHRS and CDR2 is YFSETQ. The CDR3 runs 14 residues. CDR3 coding DNA: TGCGCCAGCAGCCTGGGACAGGGTAGCGAAAAACTGTTTTTT. It is translated as CASSLGQGSEKLFF.